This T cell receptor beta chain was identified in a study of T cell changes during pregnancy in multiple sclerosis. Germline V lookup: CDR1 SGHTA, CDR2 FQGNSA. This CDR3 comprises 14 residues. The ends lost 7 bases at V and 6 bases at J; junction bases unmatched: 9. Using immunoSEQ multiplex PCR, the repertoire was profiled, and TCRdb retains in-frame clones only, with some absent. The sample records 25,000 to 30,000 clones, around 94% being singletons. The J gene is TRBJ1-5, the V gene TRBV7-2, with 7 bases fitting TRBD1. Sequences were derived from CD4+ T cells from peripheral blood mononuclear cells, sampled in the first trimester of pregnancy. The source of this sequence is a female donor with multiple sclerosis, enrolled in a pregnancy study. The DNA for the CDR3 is TGTGCCAGCACCATACAGGGGAGAATTCAGCCCCAGCATTTT. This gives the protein CASTIQGRIQPQHF.